This T cell receptor (beta chain) was documented in a study of blood T cell repertoires in COVID-19. Overall study: Italy, Spain and the United States were the sources of the convalescent and acute COVID-19 samples. The cDNA or gDNA used as material had been derived from T cells, B-cell-depleted T cells, or PBMCs.

In germline, CDR1 is LGHDT, CDR2 YNNKEL (reference sequence). V dropped 7 bases and J dropped 4 bases, with 16 bases sitting between them. CDR3 length equals 14 residues. Original analysis: Amplifying reference gene primers gave estimates of nucleated cell counts. Only in-frame clones appear in the TCRdb table, and some are missing; sequencing was by immunoSEQ multiplex PCR. That table furnishes V, J and clone size, whereas the DNA furnished D and trimming. The repertoire holds some 180,000 clones, approximately 90% seen once, with 20% to 25% in the top ten. The sequenced material came from peripheral blood. The sequence was obtained from a man aged 60 to 75 with active or convalescent COVID-19. The chain uses TRBV3-1 (or the pseudogene TRBV3-2) and TRBJ1-2, with D perhaps TRBD1 (5 bases). In nucleotides, the CDR3 is TGTGCCAGCACTCCGTCAGGGAATCTCTATGGCTACACCTTC. As protein: CASTPSGNLYGYTF.